The 11 T cell receptor beta chains presented below share a single source sample, sequenced in a study of identifying expanded T cells in peripheral blood. Method: immunoSEQ multiplex PCR; TCRdb's copy keeps in-frame clones and lacks some. The table has some 91,000 clones, about nine tenths seen once. What was sequenced was blood. The receptors stem from a person aged 18 to 69 in good health.

This chain joins TRBV7-2 and TRBJ2-6, with TRBD1 matching 8 bases. Germline assignment: CDR1 SGHTA and CDR2 FQGNSA. This CDR3 is 19 amino acids long. The J segment lost 1 base and the V segment lost 5 bases, leaving 13 bases of the junction unmatched. CDR3: CASSPQGAAPPSGANVLTF. CDR3 bases: TGTGCCAGCAGCCCGCAGGGGGCCGCCCCCCCTTCTGGGGCCAACGTCCTGACTTTC.

The chain couples TRBV30 to TRBJ1-1, with TRBD1 matching over 9 bases. The J segment lost 3 bases and the V segment lost 1 base, leaving 0 bases of the junction unmatched. CDR1 is GTSNPN and CDR2 is SVGIG in the germline V gene (reference sequence). CDR3 length: 13 amino acids. CDR3 protein: CAWSGTGDTEAFF. In nucleotides, the CDR3 is TGTGCCTGGAGTGGGACAGGGGACACTGAAGCTTTCTTT.

The CDR3 loop reads CASSYSTFGLTEAFF. The DNA of the CDR3 is TGTGCCAGCAGTTACTCGACCTTTGGGCTGACTGAAGCTTTCTTT. The rearrangement links TRBV6-5 to TRBJ1-1; D uncertain. V dropped 0 bases and J dropped 5 bases, with 13 bases sitting between them. Germline CDR1 and CDR2: MNHEY and SVGAGI. The CDR3 has 15 residues.

The J gene is TRBJ2-5, the V gene TRBV9, with D perhaps TRBD1 (5 bases). CDR1 is SGDLS, CDR2 YYNGEE, per germline. This CDR3 has 17 amino acids. V shed 3 bases and J shed 0 bases, with 18 bases lying between them. CDR3 nucleotide sequence: TGTGCCAGCAGCGCAAACAGGTTGGCCAAGGACCAAGAGACCCAGTACTTC. Its protein product is CASSANRLAKDQETQYF.

The chain uses TRBV7-9 and TRBJ2-7; 9 nucleotides match TRBD2. The V gene's germline CDR1 is SEHNR and CDR2 FQNEAQ (reference sequence). The CDR3 loop spans 13 amino acids. With V trimmed by 8 bases and J by 1 base, 3 bases remained unmatched. CDR3 sequence: CASEAGGSYEQYF. DNA for the CDR3: TGTGCCAGCGAAGCGGGAGGTTCCTACGAGCAGTACTTC.

This clone was recorded once. This chain connects TRBV5-1 to TRBJ1-2, with unresolved D. The V gene's germline CDR1 is SGHRS and CDR2 YFSETQ. The CDR3 loop spans 12 amino acids. V dropped 0 bases and J dropped 10 bases, with 10 bases sitting between them. CDR3 loop: CASSLALTSYTF. The DNA for the CDR3 is TGCGCCAGCAGCTTGGCCTTGACTTCCTACACCTTC. The full variable domain, rest sourced from reference TRBV5-1 and TRBJ1-2, is KAGVTQTPRYLIKTRGQQVTLSCSPISGHRSVSWYQQTPGQGLQFLFEYFSETQRNKGNFPGRFSGRQFSNSRSEMNVSTLELGDSALYLCASSLALTSYTFGSGTRLTVV.

The CDR3 is CASSWTSGGSYEQYF. DNA of the CDR3: TGCGCCAGCAGCTGGACTAGCGGGGGCTCCTACGAGCAGTACTTC. This chain joins TRBV5-1 and TRBJ2-7; 13 nucleotides align to TRBD2. The CDR3 runs 15 residues. CDR1 is SGHRS, CDR2 YFSETQ, per germline. Germline trimming cut 3 bases from V and 0 bases from J; bases unmatched to any gene: 0.

J is TRBJ2-1 and V is TRBV7-2; TRBD2 matches 11 bases. V was clipped by 4 bases and J by 8 bases; unmatched bases: 4. This CDR3 is built from 14 residues. Germline CDR1 reads SGHTA; CDR2 reads FQGNSA. CDR3 region: CASSSSGRTDEQFF. CDR3 DNA: TGTGCCAGCAGCTCTAGCGGGAGGACCGATGAGCAGTTCTTC.

On this clone itself: Additional DNA sequences in this sample encode the identical CDR3. The chain is built from TRBV30 and TRBJ1-5, with unresolved D. V lost 0 bases and J lost 4, with 7 bases in between. CDR1 and CDR2 (germline): GTSNPN, SVGIG (reference sequence). The CDR3 is 13 amino acids. The chain's CDR3 is CAWSVGENQPQHF. The CDR3 DNA sequence: TGTGCCTGGAGTGTAGGTGAAAATCAGCCCCAGCATTTT.

This clone showed up just once. The J gene is TRBJ2-3, the V gene TRBV5-6; 10 bases agree with TRBD2. J gave up 0 bases and V 2 bases, and 12 bases lay outside the gene matches. The CDR3 is made up of 19 amino acids. Per the germline V gene, CDR1 is SGHDT and CDR2 is YYEEEE. Here the CDR3 reads CASSFALAGFEPSTDTQYF. The CDR3 nucleotides read TGTGCCAGCAGCTTCGCACTAGCGGGATTCGAGCCTAGCACAGATACGCAGTATTTT.

The rearrangement links TRBV30 to TRBJ1-6; 9 bases agree with TRBD1. This CDR3 is built from 13 residues. V trimming: 3 bases; J trimming: 7 bases; junction bases outside the gene matches: 1. From germline, CDR1 is GTSNPN and CDR2 SVGIG (reference sequence). This CDR3 reads CAWSGQGNSPLHF. The CDR3 coding sequence is TGTGCCTGGAGCGGACAGGGGAATTCACCCCTCCACTTT.